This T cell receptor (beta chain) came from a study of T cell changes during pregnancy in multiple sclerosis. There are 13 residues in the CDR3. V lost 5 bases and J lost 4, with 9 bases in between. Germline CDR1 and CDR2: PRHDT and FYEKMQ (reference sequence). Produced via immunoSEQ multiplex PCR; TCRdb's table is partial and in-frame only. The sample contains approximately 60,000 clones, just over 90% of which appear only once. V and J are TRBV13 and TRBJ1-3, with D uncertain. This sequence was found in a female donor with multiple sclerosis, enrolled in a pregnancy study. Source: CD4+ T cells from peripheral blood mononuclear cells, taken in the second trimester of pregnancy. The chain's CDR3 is CASSHLAGNTIYF. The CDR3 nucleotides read TGTGCCAGCAGCCATCTGGCAGGAAACACCATATATTTT.